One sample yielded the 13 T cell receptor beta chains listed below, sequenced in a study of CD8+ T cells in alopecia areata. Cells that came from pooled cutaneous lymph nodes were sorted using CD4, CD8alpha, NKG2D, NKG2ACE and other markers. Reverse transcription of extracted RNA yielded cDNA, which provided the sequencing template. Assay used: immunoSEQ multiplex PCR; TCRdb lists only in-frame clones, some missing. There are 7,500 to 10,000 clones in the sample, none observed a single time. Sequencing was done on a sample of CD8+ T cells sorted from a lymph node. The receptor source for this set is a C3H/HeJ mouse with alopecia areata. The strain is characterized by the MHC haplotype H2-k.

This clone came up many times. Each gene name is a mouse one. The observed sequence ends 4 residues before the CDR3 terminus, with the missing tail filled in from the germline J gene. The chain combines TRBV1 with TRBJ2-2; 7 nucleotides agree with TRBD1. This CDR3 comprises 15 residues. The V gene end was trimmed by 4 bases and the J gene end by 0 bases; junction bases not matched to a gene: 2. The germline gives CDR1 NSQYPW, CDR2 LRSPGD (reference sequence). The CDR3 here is CTCSVDRSNTGQLYF. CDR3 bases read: TGCACCTGCAGTGTGGACAGGTCAAACACCGGG.

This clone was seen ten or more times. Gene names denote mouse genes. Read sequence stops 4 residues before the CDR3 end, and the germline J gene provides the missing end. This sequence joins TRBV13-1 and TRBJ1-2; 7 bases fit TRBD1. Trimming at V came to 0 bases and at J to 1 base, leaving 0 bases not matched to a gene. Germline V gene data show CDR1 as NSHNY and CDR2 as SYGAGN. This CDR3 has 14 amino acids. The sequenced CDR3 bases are TGTGCCAGCAGTGATGCAGGGGGAAACTCC. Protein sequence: CASSDAGGNS. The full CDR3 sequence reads CASSDAGGNSDYTF.

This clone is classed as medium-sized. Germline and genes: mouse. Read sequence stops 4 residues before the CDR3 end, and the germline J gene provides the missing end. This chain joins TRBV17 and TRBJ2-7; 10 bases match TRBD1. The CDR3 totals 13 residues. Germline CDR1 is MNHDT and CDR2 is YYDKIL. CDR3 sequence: CASKRQGAYEQYF. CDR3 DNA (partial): TGTGCTAGCAAAAGACAGGGGGCGTAT. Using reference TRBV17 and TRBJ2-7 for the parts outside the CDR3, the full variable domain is DTTVKQNPRYKLARVGKPVNLICSQTMNHDTMYWYQKKPNQAPKLLLFYYDKILNREADTFEKFQSSRPNNSFCSLYIGSAGLEYSAMYLCASKRQGAYEQYFGPGTRLTVL.

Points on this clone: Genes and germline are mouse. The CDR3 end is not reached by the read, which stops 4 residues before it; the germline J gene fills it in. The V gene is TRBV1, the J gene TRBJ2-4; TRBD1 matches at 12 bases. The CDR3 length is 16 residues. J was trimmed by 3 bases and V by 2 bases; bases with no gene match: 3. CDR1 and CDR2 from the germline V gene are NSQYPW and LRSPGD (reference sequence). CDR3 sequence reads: CTCSASGTGGQNTLYF. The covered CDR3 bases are TGCACCTGCAGTGCATCCGGGACAGGGGGCCAAAAC.

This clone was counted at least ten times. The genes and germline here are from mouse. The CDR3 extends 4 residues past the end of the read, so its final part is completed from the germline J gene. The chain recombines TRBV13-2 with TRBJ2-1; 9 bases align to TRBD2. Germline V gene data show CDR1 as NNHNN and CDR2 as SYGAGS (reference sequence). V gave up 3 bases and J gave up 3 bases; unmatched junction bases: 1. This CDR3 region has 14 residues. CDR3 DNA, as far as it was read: TGTGCCAGCGGTGGGACTGGGGTCTATGCT. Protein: CASGGTGVYA. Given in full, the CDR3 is CASGGTGVYAEQFF.

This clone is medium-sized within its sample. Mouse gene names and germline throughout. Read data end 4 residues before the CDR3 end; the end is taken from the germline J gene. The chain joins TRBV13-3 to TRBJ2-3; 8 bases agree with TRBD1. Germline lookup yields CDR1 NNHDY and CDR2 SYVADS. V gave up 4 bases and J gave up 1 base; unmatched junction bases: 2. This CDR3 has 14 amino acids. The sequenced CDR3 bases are TGTGCCAGCAGTCAGGGGGCGGGTGCAGAA. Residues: CASSQGAGAE. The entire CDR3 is CASSQGAGAETLYF.

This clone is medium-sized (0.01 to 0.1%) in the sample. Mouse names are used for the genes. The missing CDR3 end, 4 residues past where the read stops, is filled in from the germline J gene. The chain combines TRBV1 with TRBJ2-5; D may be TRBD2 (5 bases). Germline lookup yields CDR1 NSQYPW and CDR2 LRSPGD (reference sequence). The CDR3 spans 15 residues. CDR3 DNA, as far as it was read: TGCACCTGCAGTGCAGATGGCTGGATGGGGGAC. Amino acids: CTCSADGWMGD. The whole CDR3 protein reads CTCSADGWMGDTQYF.

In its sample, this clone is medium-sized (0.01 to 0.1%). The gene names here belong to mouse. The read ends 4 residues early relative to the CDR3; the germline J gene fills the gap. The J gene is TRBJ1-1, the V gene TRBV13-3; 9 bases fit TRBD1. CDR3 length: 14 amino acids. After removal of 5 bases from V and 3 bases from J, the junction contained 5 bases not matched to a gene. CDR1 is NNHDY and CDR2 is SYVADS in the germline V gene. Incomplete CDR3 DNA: TGTGCCAGCAGAAACAGGGGGCTTGACACA. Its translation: CASRNRGLDT. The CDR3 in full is CASRNRGLDTEVFF.

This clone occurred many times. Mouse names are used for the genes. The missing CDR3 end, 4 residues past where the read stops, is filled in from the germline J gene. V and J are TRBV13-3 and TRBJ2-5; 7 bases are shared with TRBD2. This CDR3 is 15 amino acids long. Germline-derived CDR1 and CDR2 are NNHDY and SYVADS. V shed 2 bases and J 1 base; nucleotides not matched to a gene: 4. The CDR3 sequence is CASSEPTGDQDTQYF. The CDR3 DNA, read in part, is TGTGCCAGCAGTGAACCTACTGGGGACCAAGAC.

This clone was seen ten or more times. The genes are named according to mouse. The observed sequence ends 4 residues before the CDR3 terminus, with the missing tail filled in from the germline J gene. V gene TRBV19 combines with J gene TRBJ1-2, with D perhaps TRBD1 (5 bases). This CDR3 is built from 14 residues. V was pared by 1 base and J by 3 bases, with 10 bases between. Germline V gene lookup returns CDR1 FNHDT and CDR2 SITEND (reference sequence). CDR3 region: CASSIRGSHSDYTF. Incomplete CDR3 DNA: TGTGCCAGCAGTATAAGGGGTTCCCACTCC.

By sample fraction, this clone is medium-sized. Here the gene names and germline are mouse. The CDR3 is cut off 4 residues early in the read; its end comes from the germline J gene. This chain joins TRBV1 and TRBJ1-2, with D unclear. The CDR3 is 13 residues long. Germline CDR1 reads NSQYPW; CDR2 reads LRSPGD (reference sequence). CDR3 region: CTCSAGDWSDYTF. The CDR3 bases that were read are TGCACCTGCAGTGCAGGGGATTGGTCC.

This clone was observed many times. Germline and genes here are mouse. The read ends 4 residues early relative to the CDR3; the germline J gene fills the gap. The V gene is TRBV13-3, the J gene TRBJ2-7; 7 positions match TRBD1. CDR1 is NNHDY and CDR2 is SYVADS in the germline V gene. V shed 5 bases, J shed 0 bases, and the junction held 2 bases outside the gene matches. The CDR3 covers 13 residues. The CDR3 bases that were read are TGTGCCAGCAGGGGACAGAGCTCCTAT. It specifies CASRGQSSY. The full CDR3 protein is CASRGQSSYEQYF.

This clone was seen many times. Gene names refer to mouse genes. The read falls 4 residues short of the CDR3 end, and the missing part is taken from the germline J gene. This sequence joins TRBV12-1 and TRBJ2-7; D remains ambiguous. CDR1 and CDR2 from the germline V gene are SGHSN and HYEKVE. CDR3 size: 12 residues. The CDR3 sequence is CASSPPGYEQYF. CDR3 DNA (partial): TGTGCCAGCTCTCCCCCTGGATAT.